A single sample is the source of the 2 T cell receptor beta chains below, sequenced in a study of CD8 T cells in Susac syndrome. A quantity of about 0.45 to 1 ug RNA underwent reverse transcription using random hexamers. TCRdb ran MiXCR on the immunoSEQ multiplex PCR reads and lists one entry per CDR3 protein. This table holds about 190,000 distinct CDR3 sequences, nearly 97% found once. The sequencing input was CD4+ T cells from PBMCs. These receptors were taken from a human donor with Susac syndrome.

The CDR3 sequence is CSASINRGGYEQYF. Written as DNA, the CDR3 is TGCAGTGCTAGTATAAACAGGGGAGGCTACGAGCAGTACTTC. The chain couples TRBV20-1 to TRBJ2-7; tentative D call: TRBD1 (7 bases). CDR3 length: 14 residues. Germline CDR1 DFQATT, CDR2 SNEGSKA (reference sequence). V was pared by 3 bases and J by 3 bases, with 15 bases between.

This chain links TRBV7-9 with TRBJ1-2; unclear D gene. The CDR3 contains 13 residues. V lost 4 bases to trimming and J lost 5 bases, with 11 bases between them. Germline lookup yields CDR1 SEHNR and CDR2 FQNEAQ (reference sequence). In nucleotides, the CDR3 is TGTGCCAGCAGCTCCACCTGGGCGTATGGCTACACCTTC. Protein sequence: CASSSTWAYGYTF.